This T cell receptor beta chain was profiled in a study of T-cell memory formation after mild COVID-19. Regarding the study as a whole: In second-wave clones peaking day 37, SARS-CoV-2 specificity remained unconfirmed. A subset of responding clones appeared in pre-infection memory, suggesting cross-reactive memory joined.

Trimming removed 5 bases from V and 2 bases from J; junction bases left unmatched: 6. This CDR3 is built from 16 residues. Germline V gene sequence: CDR1 SGHTA, CDR2 FQGTGA. TCRdb used MiXCR to reprocess the 5' RACE reads, holding one entry per CDR3 protein. Here the sample spans 250,000 to 350,000 distinct CDR3 sequences, less than 20% being singletons. Regarding this clonotype: What it binds is unknown.

The rearrangement uses TRBV7-3 and TRBJ2-2; 9 bases fit TRBD2. Material for sequencing was PBMCs or a T cell subset sorted from them (not recorded which). This sequence originates from a man aged 18-30 years who had mild COVID-19 (a few samples of this study predate the infection). Cell type and time point are not known. CDR3 nucleotides: TGTGCCAGCAGCGCAACCGGGACTAGCAACACCGGGGAGCTGTTTTTT. Its protein is CASSATGTSNTGELFF.